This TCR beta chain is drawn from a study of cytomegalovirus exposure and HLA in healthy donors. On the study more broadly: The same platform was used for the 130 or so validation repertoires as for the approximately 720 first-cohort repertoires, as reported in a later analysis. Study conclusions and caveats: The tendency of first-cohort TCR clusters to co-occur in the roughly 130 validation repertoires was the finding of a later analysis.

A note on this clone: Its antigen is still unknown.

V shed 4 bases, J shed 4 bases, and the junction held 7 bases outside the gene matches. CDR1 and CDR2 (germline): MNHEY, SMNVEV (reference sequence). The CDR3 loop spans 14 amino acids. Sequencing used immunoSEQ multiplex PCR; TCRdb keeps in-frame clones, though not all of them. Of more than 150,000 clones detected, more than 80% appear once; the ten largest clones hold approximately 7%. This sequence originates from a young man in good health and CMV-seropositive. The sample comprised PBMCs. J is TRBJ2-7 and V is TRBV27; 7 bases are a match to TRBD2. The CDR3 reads CASSSWTSSYEQYF. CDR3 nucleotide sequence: TGTGCCAGCAGTTCATGGACTAGTTCTTACGAGCAGTACTTC.